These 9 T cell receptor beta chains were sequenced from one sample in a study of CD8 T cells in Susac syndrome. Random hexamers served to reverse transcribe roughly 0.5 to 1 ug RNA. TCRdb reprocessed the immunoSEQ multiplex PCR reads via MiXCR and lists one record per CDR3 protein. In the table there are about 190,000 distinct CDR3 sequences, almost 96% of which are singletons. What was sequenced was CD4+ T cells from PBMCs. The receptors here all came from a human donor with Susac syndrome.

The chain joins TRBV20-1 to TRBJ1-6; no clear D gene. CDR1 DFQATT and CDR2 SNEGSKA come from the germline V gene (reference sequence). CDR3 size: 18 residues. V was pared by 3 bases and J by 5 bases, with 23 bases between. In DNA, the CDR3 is TGCAGTGCTAGGGATGGGGTCGGGTGGGCCCTAAATAATTCACCCCTCCACTTT. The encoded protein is CSARDGVGWALNNSPLHF.

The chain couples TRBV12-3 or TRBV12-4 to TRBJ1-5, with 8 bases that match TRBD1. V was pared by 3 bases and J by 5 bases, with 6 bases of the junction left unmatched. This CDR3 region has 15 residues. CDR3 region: CASSLRTGSHQPQHF. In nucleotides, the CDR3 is TGTGCCAGCAGTTTGAGGACAGGGAGTCATCAGCCCCAGCATTTT.

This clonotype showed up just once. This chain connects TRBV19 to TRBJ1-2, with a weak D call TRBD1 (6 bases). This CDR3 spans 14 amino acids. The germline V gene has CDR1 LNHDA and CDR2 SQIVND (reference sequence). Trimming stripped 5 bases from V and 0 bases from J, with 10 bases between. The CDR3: CASSFGQTNYGYTF. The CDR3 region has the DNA TGTGCCAGTAGTTTTGGACAGACTAACTATGGCTACACCTTC.

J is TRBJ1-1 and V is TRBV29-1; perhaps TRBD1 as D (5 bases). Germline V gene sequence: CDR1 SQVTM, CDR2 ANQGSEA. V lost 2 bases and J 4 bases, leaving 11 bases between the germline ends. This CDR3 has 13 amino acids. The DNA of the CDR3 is TGCAGCGTTGAAAGCATGAGGGGCACTGAAGCTTTCTTT. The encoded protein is CSVESMRGTEAFF.

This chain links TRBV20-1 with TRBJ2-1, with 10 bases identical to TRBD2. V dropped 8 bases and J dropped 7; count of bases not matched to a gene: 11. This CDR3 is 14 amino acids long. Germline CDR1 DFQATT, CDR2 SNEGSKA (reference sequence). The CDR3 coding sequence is TGCAGTCCCCGGAACAGCGGGGGGGTAAATGAGCAGTTCTTC. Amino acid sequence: CSPRNSGGVNEQFF.

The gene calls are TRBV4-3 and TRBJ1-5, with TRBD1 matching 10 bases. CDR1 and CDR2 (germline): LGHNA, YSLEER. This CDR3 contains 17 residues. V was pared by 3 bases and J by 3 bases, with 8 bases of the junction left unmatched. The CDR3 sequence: CASSQSPGTGDNQPQHF. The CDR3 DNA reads TGCGCCAGCAGCCAGTCCCCCGGGACAGGGGACAATCAGCCCCAGCATTTT.

CDR3 residues: CASSFLENYEQYF. CDR3 DNA: TGCGCCAGCAGCTTTCTAGAGAACTACGAGCAGTACTTC. V and J are TRBV5-1 and TRBJ2-7, with D uncertain. The germline V gene has CDR1 SGHRS and CDR2 YFSETQ. Trimming shortened V by 2 bases and J by 3 bases, and 9 bases separated the two germline ends. The CDR3 spans 13 residues.

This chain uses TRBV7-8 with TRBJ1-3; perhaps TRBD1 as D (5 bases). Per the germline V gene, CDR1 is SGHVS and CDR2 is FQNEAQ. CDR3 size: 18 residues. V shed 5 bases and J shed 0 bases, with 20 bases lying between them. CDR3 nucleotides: TGTGCCAGCAGCACCTCGGCCCGTTTAGGGGTCTCTGGAAACACCATATATTTT. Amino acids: CASSTSARLGVSGNTIYF.

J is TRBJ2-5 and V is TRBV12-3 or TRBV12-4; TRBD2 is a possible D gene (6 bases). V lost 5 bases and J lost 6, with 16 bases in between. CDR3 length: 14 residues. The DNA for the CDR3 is TGTGCCAGCAGTCCCACCGGGAGAGAGAAGACCCAGTACTTC. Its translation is CASSPTGREKTQYF.